Sequencing of this T cell receptor (beta chain) was carried out in a study of blood T cell repertoires in COVID-19. Germline V gene sequence: CDR1 SQVTM, CDR2 ANQGSEA. V lost 6 bases, J lost 8 bases, and 5 bases stayed unmatched. The length of the CDR3 is 13 residues. Data came from immunoSEQ multiplex PCR; TCRdb stores just in-frame clones and leaves some out. The sample carries fewer than 200,000 clones, 75% to 90% recorded once. Sequencing was carried out using PBMCs or T cells enriched from blood (not recorded which). The receptor comes from a woman aged 45-65 years who had recovered from COVID-19. The chain combines TRBV29-1 with TRBJ1-6; 9 bases are shared with TRBD1. The CDR3, as DNA: TGCAGCGTGGCCCGGGACAGGGATTCACCCCTCCACTTT. Translated, it gives CSVARDRDSPLHF.